This passage covers 12 T cell receptor beta chains from one sample sequenced in a study of Graves' ophthalmopathy and Graves' hyperthyroidism. Amplification of TCR beta CDR3 regions used RNA transcripts. RT-PCR in the first round used HTBI primers; a second-round multiplex PCR followed. TCRdb redid the calling of the multiplex PCR reads with MiXCR, one entry per CDR3 protein. The sample includes some 360,000 distinct CDR3 sequences, roughly 15% of them seen just once. Sequencing input: peripheral blood. These receptors all stem from an adult woman with stable Graves' hyperthyroidism.

This clonotype was found many times. The chain couples TRBV27 to TRBJ2-7; tentatively, D is TRBD2 (5 bases). The V gene's germline CDR1 is MNHEY and CDR2 SMNVEV (reference sequence). This CDR3 contains 13 residues. The germline V and J ends were trimmed by 5 bases and 1 base, with 9 bases remaining between them. The CDR3 region is CASSGLTSYEQYF. The DNA of the CDR3 is TGTGCCAGCAGTGGACTGACTTCCTACGAGCAGTACTTC.

This clonotype occurred many times. V is TRBV4-1 and J is TRBJ2-7; 9 positions agree with TRBD1. This CDR3 has 14 amino acids. Germline values: CDR1 MGHRA, CDR2 YSYEKL. With V trimmed by 4 bases and J by 7 bases, 8 bases remained unmatched. This CDR3 is CASSPGQGPREQYF. CDR3 nucleotides: TGCGCCAGCAGCCCCGGACAGGGGCCGAGAGAGCAGTACTTC.

The rearrangement joins TRBV6-5 to TRBJ1-2; D gene unclear. The V gene lost 0 bases and the J gene lost 4 bases, with 12 bases spanning the gap. CDR3 length equals 15 residues. Germline CDR1 is MNHEY and CDR2 is SVGAGI. The CDR3 coding sequence is TGTGCCAGCAGTTACTCGCGGGGAGGTGGCTATGGCTACACCTTC. Amino acid sequence: CASSYSRGGGYGYTF.

This clonotype was counted ten times or more. The chain recombines TRBV2 with TRBJ2-7, with a possible D match to TRBD1 (5 bases). V lost 5 bases, J lost 3 bases, and 17 bases lay in between. Germline V gives CDR1 SNHLY, CDR2 FYNNEI. This CDR3 contains 15 residues. CDR3 sequence reads: CASSMEGANLYEQYF. As DNA, the CDR3 is TGTGCCAGCAGTATGGAAGGGGCCAACCTCTACGAGCAGTACTTC.

The rearrangement links TRBV2 to TRBJ1-4; D is possibly TRBD1 (6 bases). The CDR3 is 15 amino acids. The germline V gene has CDR1 SNHLY and CDR2 FYNNEI. V dropped 3 bases and J dropped 6 bases, with 14 bases sitting between them. The CDR3: CASSDADRNYEKLFF. CDR3 sequence (DNA): TGTGCCAGCAGTGACGCCGACAGGAACTATGAAAAACTGTTTTTT.

This clonotype has ten or more counts. This CDR3 is CATSRVQPSGANVLTF. CDR3 nucleotides: TGTGCCACCAGCAGAGTACAGCCCTCTGGGGCCAACGTCCTGACTTTC. The V gene is TRBV15, the J gene TRBJ2-6; no reliable D call. The V and J ends lost 1 base and 0 bases respectively, with 7 bases between them. Germline assignment: CDR1 LNHNV and CDR2 YYDKDF (reference sequence). There are 16 residues in the CDR3.

This clonotype was seen ten or more times. The chain uses TRBV29-1 and TRBJ1-1; TRBD1 matches at 9 bases. The length of the CDR3 is 14 residues. Germline V CDR1 and CDR2: SQVTM, ANQGSEA. Unmatched junction bases numbered 7, after V lost 7 bases and J lost 1 base. The DNA for the CDR3 is TGCAGCGCCCAAACGGGACAGGGGAACACTGAAGCTTTCTTT. This encodes CSAQTGQGNTEAFF. Variable domain in full (rest from reference TRBV29-1 and TRBJ1-1): SAVISQKPSRDICQRGTSLTIQCQVDSQVTMMFWYRQQPGQSLTLIATANQGSEATYESGFVIDKFPISRPNLTFSTLTVSNMSPEDSSIYLCSAQTGQGNTEAFFGQGTRLTVV.

This clonotype occurred many times. The chain recombines TRBV12-3 or TRBV12-4 with TRBJ2-4; no clear D. The CDR3 has 16 residues. The ends were cut back, 0 bases at V and 0 bases at J, with 9 bases in the middle. The CDR3 nucleotides read TGTGCCAGCAGTTTAGCGCTCGGGTTAGCCAAAAACATTCAGTACTTC. Translated, it gives CASSLALGLAKNIQYF.

With regard to this clonotype: This may stem from a read error, because a much larger clone lies one nucleotide away. V usage is TRBV12-3 or TRBV12-4 and J usage is TRBJ1-3; D ambiguous. This CDR3 has 14 amino acids. Between the trimmed V and J ends, which lost 7 bases and 9 bases, there was a span of 19 bases. The CDR3 loop reads CASNLSERRSTIYF. CDR3 bases: TGTGCCAGCAACCTCTCGGAAAGGAGAAGCACCATATATTTT.

This clonotype occurred many times. The chain is built from TRBV20-1 and TRBJ1-2; a possible D gene is TRBD1 (5 bases). The V gene's germline CDR1 is DFQATT and CDR2 SNEGSKA (reference sequence). The CDR3 is 12 amino acids. The V end was cut by 3 bases, the J end by 2 bases, with 7 bases between. The CDR3 bases are TGCAGTGCTAGTTACAGGAACTATGGCTACACCTTC. It encodes CSASYRNYGYTF.

The chain uses TRBV6-5 and TRBJ2-5; 7 bases agree with TRBD1. This CDR3 spans 16 amino acids. V trimming: 4 bases; J trimming: 2 bases; junction bases outside the gene matches: 10. Germline assignment: CDR1 MNHEY and CDR2 SVGAGI. The CDR3 reads CASSSRDSAAQETQYF. DNA for the CDR3: TGTGCCAGCAGTTCCAGGGACAGCGCGGCTCAAGAGACCCAGTACTTC.

This sequence joins TRBV6-2 or TRBV6-3 and TRBJ2-1; D remains ambiguous. CDR3 length: 14 amino acids. The germline gives CDR1 MNHEY, CDR2 SVGEGT. V was shortened by 4 bases and J by 5 bases, with 12 bases between the two germline ends. This CDR3 reads CASSLSPGHNEQFF. The CDR3 region has the DNA TGTGCCAGCAGTTTAAGTCCCGGTCACAATGAGCAGTTCTTC.